This T cell receptor beta chain was captured in a study of shared clonotypes between healthy human individuals. TCRdb keeps only in-frame clones here, not all; method: immunoSEQ multiplex PCR. The repertoire holds over 2 million clones, with 85% to 95% as singletons. Donors, healthy HIV-negative adults, lacked recent acute infections or vaccinations. All donors were Caucasian adults living in Nashville, Tennessee. Negatively enriched CD4+ T cells were divided by CD45RA into naive and memory. Germline V gene sequence: CDR1 MNHNY, CDR2 SVGAGI (reference sequence). This CDR3 is 15 amino acids long. Trimming took off 0 bases at V and 3 bases at J, with 8 bases between the two ends.

The origin of this receptor is a man between 18 and 29 years old in good health. Some clones in this sample may be carry-over from other donors' samples. The specimen sequenced was naive CD4+ T cells from PBMCs. Described subset: CD45RA+ positively selected. The V and J genes are TRBV6-6 and TRBJ1-4; D remains ambiguous. CDR3 amino acids: CASSYSREANEKLFF. CDR3 sequence (DNA): TGTGCCAGCAGTTACTCGAGGGAGGCTAATGAAAAACTGTTTTTT.